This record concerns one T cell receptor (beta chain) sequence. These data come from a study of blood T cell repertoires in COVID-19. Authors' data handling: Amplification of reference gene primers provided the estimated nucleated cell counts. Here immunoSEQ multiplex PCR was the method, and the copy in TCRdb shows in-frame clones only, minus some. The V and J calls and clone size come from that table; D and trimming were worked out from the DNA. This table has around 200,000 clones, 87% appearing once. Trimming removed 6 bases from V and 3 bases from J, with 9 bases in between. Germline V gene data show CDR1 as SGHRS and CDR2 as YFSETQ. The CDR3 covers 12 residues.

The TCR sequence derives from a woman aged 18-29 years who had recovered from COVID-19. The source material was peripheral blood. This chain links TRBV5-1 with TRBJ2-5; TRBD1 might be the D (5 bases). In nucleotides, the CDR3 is TGCGCCAGCACAGGGTCCGAAGAGACCCAGTACTTC. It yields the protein CASTGSEETQYF.